A selection of T cell receptor beta chains follows, all from one sample in a study of blood T cell repertoires in COVID-19. TCRdb keeps only in-frame clones here, not all; method: immunoSEQ multiplex PCR. This table holds 200,000 or so clones, about 90% found once. Sequenced: peripheral blood. These receptors were taken from a woman aged 55-69 years with acute or convalescent COVID-19. CDR3s leave out the opening cysteine and the closing phenylalanine or tryptophan. The D gene is left open where the match is weak.

v_call: TRBV6-5; d_call: TRBD1; cdr3_aa: ASTKTGGAGYT
v_call: TRBV28; d_call: TRBD1; cdr3_aa: ASSLTGGRAF
v_call: TRBV12-3/TRBV12-4; d_call: .; cdr3_aa: ASRQRETPQH
v_call: TRBV6-2/TRBV6-3; d_call: .; cdr3_aa: ASSYSEGGGKSYT
v_call: TRBV11-2; d_call: .; cdr3_aa: ASSFTNTGELF
v_call: TRBV2; d_call: TRBD2; cdr3_aa: ASSEEGAGGQETQY
v_call: TRBV9; d_call: TRBD2; cdr3_aa: ASSVDSSGGTDTQY
v_call: TRBV5-1; d_call: TRBD2; cdr3_aa: ASSLAGTSGGYNEQF
v_call: TRBV30; d_call: .; cdr3_aa: AWSVGLAKYNEQF
v_call: TRBV11-2; d_call: TRBD1; cdr3_aa: ASSRHSGQQGDTQY
v_call: TRBV27; d_call: .; cdr3_aa: ASRRAGENEQF
v_call: TRBV11-2; d_call: .; cdr3_aa: ASSLFYDSEETQY
v_call: TRBV7-9; d_call: TRBD2; cdr3_aa: ASSRLAGSYNEQF
v_call: TRBV3-1/TRBV3-2; d_call: TRBD1; cdr3_aa: ASSLRQGWAF
v_call: TRBV5-5; d_call: .; cdr3_aa: ASSLAGNSNYGYT
v_call: TRBV10-2; d_call: TRBD2; cdr3_aa: ASSESPSGIGGEQF
v_call: TRBV6-1; d_call: .; cdr3_aa: ASSEPGLSYEQY
v_call: TRBV11-3; d_call: .; cdr3_aa: ASSTRSGTGELF